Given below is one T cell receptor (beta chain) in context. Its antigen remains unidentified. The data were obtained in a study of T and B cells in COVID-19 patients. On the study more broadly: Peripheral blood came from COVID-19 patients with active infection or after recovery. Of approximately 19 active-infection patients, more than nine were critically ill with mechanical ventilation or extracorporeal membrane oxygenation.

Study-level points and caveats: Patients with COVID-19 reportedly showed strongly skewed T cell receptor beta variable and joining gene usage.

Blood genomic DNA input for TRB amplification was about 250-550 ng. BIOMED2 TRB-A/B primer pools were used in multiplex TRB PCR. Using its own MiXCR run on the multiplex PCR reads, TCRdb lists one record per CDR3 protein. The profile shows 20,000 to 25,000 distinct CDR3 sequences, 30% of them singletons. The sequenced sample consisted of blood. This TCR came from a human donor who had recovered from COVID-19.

The DNA of the CDR3 is TGTGCCACCAGTGATTTGGAGGGCGTGAACACTGAAGCTTTCTTT. Residues: CATSDLEGVNTEAFF. The chain couples TRBV24-1 to TRBJ1-1, with D unclear. CDR1 is KGHDR and CDR2 is SFDVKD in the germline V gene. CDR3 size: 15 residues. V was pared by 0 bases and J by 0 bases, with 7 bases between.